Listed below are T cell receptor beta chains from one sample, sequenced in a study of graft-versus-host responses after intestinal transplantation. Their antigens remain unidentified. The data were produced by immunoSEQ multiplex PCR, yet TCRdb's version contains in-frame clones alone and is incomplete. The table includes around 120,000 clones, about 95% detected once. The sample in question was unstimulated CD8+ T cells sorted from spleen or lymph node cells, obtained before intestinal transplant. The receptors come from a human donor who received an intestinal transplant. Each CDR3 is given with its conserved first and last residue. The order of the fields is clone size, V gene, D gene, J gene, CDR3 protein, CDR3 DNA. The D gene is left open where the match is weak. Clone sizes are given selectively: once, few, many, or a class where the clone is expanded.

clone size: -; V gene: TRBV6-6; D gene: TRBD2; J gene: TRBJ2-3; CDR3 protein: CASNEREMADTQYF; CDR3 DNA: TGTGCCAGCAACGAGCGGGAGATGGCAGATACGCAGTATTTT
clone size: once; V gene: TRBV7-9; D gene: -; J gene: TRBJ1-1; CDR3 protein: CASSLGTPDTEAFF; CDR3 DNA: TGTGCCAGCAGCTTAGGAACACCTGACACTGAAGCTTTCTTT
clone size: -; V gene: TRBV7-2; D gene: -; J gene: TRBJ2-7; CDR3 protein: CASSSPPGAIYEQYF; CDR3 DNA: TGTGCCAGCAGCTCCCCGCCGGGAGCGATCTACGAGCAGTACTTC
clone size: -; V gene: TRBV9; D gene: -; J gene: TRBJ2-7; CDR3 protein: CASSPGYEQYF; CDR3 DNA: TGTGCCAGCAGCCCCGGGTACGAGCAGTACTTC
clone size: few; V gene: TRBV15; D gene: TRBD1; J gene: TRBJ2-2; CDR3 protein: CATSRDRANTGELFF; CDR3 DNA: TGTGCCACCAGCAGGGACAGGGCGAACACCGGGGAGCTGTTTTTT
clone size: -; V gene: TRBV27; D gene: TRBD2; J gene: TRBJ2-7; CDR3 protein: CASSEAGGPYEQYF; CDR3 DNA: TGTGCCAGCAGTGAAGCGGGAGGGCCTTACGAGCAGTACTTC
clone size: once; V gene: TRBV2; D gene: TRBD2; J gene: TRBJ2-7; CDR3 protein: CASKAGGVSYEQYF; CDR3 DNA: TGTGCCAGCAAAGCGGGAGGGGTCTCCTACGAGCAGTACTTC
clone size: -; V gene: TRBV27; D gene: -; J gene: TRBJ2-7; CDR3 protein: CASSLSVVGGPEQYF; CDR3 DNA: TGTGCCAGCAGTTTATCTGTAGTTGGGGGACCCGAGCAGTACTTC
clone size: -; V gene: TRBV10-1; D gene: -; J gene: TRBJ2-3; CDR3 protein: CASSESSRRELSTDTQYF; CDR3 DNA: TGCGCCAGCAGTGAGTCGAGTCGCCGCGAGCTTAGCACAGATACGCAGTATTTT
clone size: -; V gene: TRBV7-9; D gene: -; J gene: TRBJ2-5; CDR3 protein: CASSFLSAQETQYF; CDR3 DNA: TGTGCCAGCAGCTTCCTCTCGGCCCAAGAGACCCAGTACTTC
clone size: -; V gene: TRBV14; D gene: -; J gene: TRBJ1-1; CDR3 protein: CASSQRGEGPTEAFF; CDR3 DNA: TGTGCCAGCAGCCAAAGGGGGGAGGGGCCCACTGAAGCTTTCTTT
clone size: -; V gene: TRBV9; D gene: -; J gene: TRBJ1-3; CDR3 protein: CASSGFHSGNTIYF; CDR3 DNA: TGTGCCAGCAGCGGTTTTCACTCTGGAAACACCATATATTTT
clone size: -; V gene: TRBV7-6; D gene: -; J gene: TRBJ2-2; CDR3 protein: CASSLLVGETGELFF; CDR3 DNA: TGTGCCAGCAGCTTGCTGGTCGGGGAAACCGGGGAGCTGTTTTTT
clone size: -; V gene: TRBV27; D gene: -; J gene: TRBJ1-2; CDR3 protein: CASSLAASYGYTF; CDR3 DNA: TGTGCCAGCAGTTTGGCTGCGTCCTATGGCTACACCTTC
clone size: -; V gene: TRBV4-1; D gene: TRBD2; J gene: TRBJ2-3; CDR3 protein: CASSAYRGLAPDTQYF; CDR3 DNA: TGCGCCAGCAGCGCTTACAGAGGACTAGCTCCAGATACGCAGTATTTT
clone size: -; V gene: TRBV7-9; D gene: -; J gene: TRBJ2-1; CDR3 protein: CASSLVLAGNEQFF; CDR3 DNA: TGTGCCAGCAGCTTAGTCCTAGCCGGGAATGAGCAGTTCTTC